This TCR beta chain was found in a study of identifying expanded T cells in peripheral blood. General study results and limits: Differentially abundant clones: approximately 1.3 between replicates, approximately 16 at 2 to 3 weeks, 18 to 20 at four. Two-week clone count variance significantly increased as total template count grew.

The assay was immunoSEQ multiplex PCR, and TCRdb's table has in-frame clones only and misses some. The sample holds about 100,000 clones; over 80% are singletons and the top ten take about 5.5%. V shed 0 bases and J 9 bases; nucleotides not matched to a gene: 2. CDR3 size: 13 residues. CDR1 SSHAT and CDR2 FNYEAQ come from the germline V gene (reference sequence). Remarks on this clone: Antigen unknown.

No infections or other immune events were documented during collection. The chain combines TRBV7-7 with TRBJ2-1; the match to TRBD2 covers 7 bases. Input material: blood. This clonotype originated in a person between 18 and 70 years old in good health. In DNA form, the CDR3 reads TGTGCCAGCAGCTTAGCGGAGCGGGGTGAGCAGTTCTTC. It encodes CASSLAERGEQFF.